The 12 T cell receptor beta chains reported below all come from one sample, sequenced in a study of blood T cells in healthy people across ages. PCR was performed a second time for roughly 7 to 12 cycles using a sample-barcoded 5' primer and a J-beta primer mix. TCRdb reanalysed the 5' RACE reads using MiXCR and keeps one entry per CDR3 protein. The repertoire holds some 690,000 distinct CDR3 sequences, with roughly 20% as singletons. Material for sequencing was blood. The receptor set was obtained from a man in his 70s in good health.

This clonotype was seen a handful of times. This chain joins TRBV24-1 and TRBJ2-5; 10 bases agree with TRBD1. The CDR3 spans 15 residues. Germline V gives CDR1 KGHDR, CDR2 SFDVKD. Losses at the gene ends were 3 bases for V and 5 bases for J; bases not matched to a gene: 5. DNA for the CDR3: TGTGCCACCAGTGATGACGACAGGGGGCTGGAGACCCAGTACTTC. This gives the protein CATSDDDRGLETQYF.

This clonotype was observed a few times. The chain combines TRBV14 with TRBJ2-1; TRBD1 aligns across 9 bases. The CDR3 is 16 residues long. The germline CDR1 and CDR2 sequences are SGHDN and FVKESK. V shed 1 base, J shed 5 bases, and the junction held 6 bases outside the gene matches. CDR3 amino acids: CASSQGGTGRDNEQFF. The DNA for the CDR3 is TGTGCCAGCAGCCAAGGAGGGACAGGGCGGGACAATGAGCAGTTCTTC.

The V call is TRBV6-4, the J call TRBJ2-1; D might be TRBD2 (5 bases). V was pared by 4 bases and J by 0 bases, with 7 bases between. CDR3 length equals 14 residues. CDR1 and CDR2 from the germline V gene are MRHNA and SNTAGT. CDR3 sequence (DNA): TGTGCCAGCAGTGTGGAGGTCTCCTACAATGAGCAGTTCTTC. Amino acids: CASSVEVSYNEQFF.

This rearrangement joins TRBV12-3 or TRBV12-4 to TRBJ2-5; TRBD2 matches 11 bases. The CDR3 has 14 amino acids. Trimming cost V 5 bases and J 7 bases; bases outside gene matches: 6. CDR3 amino acids: CASSPTGTSGTQYF. CDR3 in DNA: TGTGCCAGCAGTCCGACCGGGACTAGCGGGACCCAGTACTTC.

This sequence joins TRBV7-2 and TRBJ2-5, with D perhaps matching TRBD2 (5 bases). This CDR3 spans 13 amino acids. Trimming cost V 6 bases and J 5 bases, with 13 bases left between them. CDR1 SGHTA and CDR2 FQGNSA come from the germline V gene. CDR3 residues: CASSEGSIETQYF. The CDR3, as DNA: TGTGCCAGCAGTGAGGGTAGCATTGAGACCCAGTACTTC.

This clonotype was seen a few times. The chain couples TRBV29-1 to TRBJ2-5; the D gene could be TRBD1 or TRBD2 (6 bases each). The CDR3 has 13 residues. Trimming removed 2 bases at V and 5 bases at J, with 12 bases between. CDR1 and CDR2 from the germline V gene are SQVTM and ANQGSEA. CDR3 sequence (DNA): TGCAGCGTTGAATACACAGGGAGGGAGACCCAGTACTTC. Translated, it gives CSVEYTGRETQYF.

The chain recombines TRBV7-8 with TRBJ2-5; 7 bases align to TRBD1. This CDR3 is built from 14 residues. Germline V gives CDR1 SGHVS, CDR2 FQNEAQ. The trim removed 4 bases at V and 3 bases at J, leaving 5 bases unmatched. The CDR3 spells CASSSIQGEETQYF. The CDR3 coding sequence is TGTGCCAGCAGCTCGATCCAGGGGGAAGAGACCCAGTACTTC.

This chain joins TRBV29-1 and TRBJ1-1, with 7 bases matching TRBD1. The J segment lost 5 bases and the V segment lost 7 bases, leaving 7 bases of the junction unmatched. The CDR3 is 12 amino acids. Germline lookup yields CDR1 SQVTM and CDR2 ANQGSEA. This CDR3 is CSGGTVLTEAFF. In nucleotides, the CDR3 is TGCAGCGGTGGGACAGTCTTAACTGAAGCTTTCTTT.

The V call is TRBV28, the J call TRBJ2-1, with 8 nucleotides matching TRBD2. Germline CDR1 and CDR2: MDHEN and SYDVKM. Trimming cost V 4 bases and J 7 bases; bases outside gene matches: 9. The CDR3 loop spans 15 amino acids. This CDR3 reads CASSSMFGGANEQFF. The CDR3 DNA sequence: TGTGCCAGCAGTTCAATGTTCGGGGGGGCGAATGAGCAGTTCTTC.

The chain couples TRBV10-3 to TRBJ1-1; D is undetermined. The V gene lost 6 bases and the J gene lost 0 bases, with 11 bases spanning the gap. The CDR3 has 14 residues. Germline loops: CDR1 ENHRY, CDR2 SYGVKD. The CDR3 DNA reads TGTGCCATCAGCATGTCTTCGATGAACACTGAAGCTTTCTTT. This translates into CAISMSSMNTEAFF.

The chain is built from TRBV12-3 or TRBV12-4 and TRBJ2-4; D might be TRBD1 (5 bases). Trimming removed 4 bases from V and 16 bases from J, with 20 bases in between. This CDR3 has 13 residues. CDR3 sequence reads: CASSYLQGAWAYF. The CDR3, as DNA: TGTGCCAGCAGTTATCTGCAGGGTGCTTGGGCATACTTC.

This clonotype was seen a handful of times. The chain employs TRBV20-1 and TRBJ2-7; 8 bases match TRBD2. J was trimmed by 2 bases and V by 0 bases; bases with no gene match: 6. The CDR3 runs 15 residues. Per germline, CDR1 DFQATT and CDR2 SNEGSKA (reference sequence). CDR3 sequence: CSARDIGRETYEQYF. The CDR3 DNA follows: TGCAGTGCTAGAGATATCGGGAGGGAAACCTACGAGCAGTACTTC.